The entry below gives a single T cell receptor beta chain sequence along with its context. The antigen this receptor binds is unknown. Base qualities are not provided; no much larger clone lies one nucleotide away. TCRbeta CDR3 regions were amplified from genomic DNA by means of the immunoSEQ Assay, a bias-controlled multiplex PCR. The original methods were these. Nucleated cell counts per sample were estimated from amplification of reference gene primers within the assay. To quantify the absolute abundance of each unique TCRbeta CDR3 rearrangement, sequence reads were collapsed and filtered. For each sample, productive Simpson clonality was calculated as the square root of Simpson's diversity index across productive rearrangements. Sourced from immuneACCESS, this table was stored by TCRdb with only in-frame sequences that have V and J called. A share of the clones is absent; for the studies checked, an unresolved V gene accounts for under half, and the remainder has no known explanation. V and J calls and clone size are copied from that table; D and trimming were computed from the DNA. The sample yields under 100,000 clones; over 75% were counted once. The ten biggest clones cover 20% to 30% of the sample.

These data belong to a study of blood T cell repertoires in COVID-19 (dated by TCRdb to 2018 to 2021). Regarding the complete study: Samples covering the acute and convalescent phases of COVID-19 were provided by collaborators in the United States, Italy and Spain. The prospective study material was composed of cDNA or gDNA derived from T cells, B-cell-depleted T cells, or PBMCs. The dataset comprised deeply sampled blood TCRbeta repertoires from subjects exposed to, actively infected with, or recovered from COVID-19. The repertoires were released in a freely available public database intended as a resource for research on the immune response to SARS-CoV-2. Samples were obtained from the ongoing ImmuneRACE study (first 160 participants) and from over 1,000 subjects provided by 6 global collaborators. Nearly every sample came with metadata listing a de-identified subject ID, COVID-19 status, age in years and sex. Where available, HLA class I and class II types were taken from metadata supplied by the sample provider and were not determined by assay-based typing.

Findings and caveats that apply to the study as a whole: Clinical and demographic metadata were provided uncurated, with the amount varying by source and participant.

Collaborating institutions collected whole blood in K2EDTA tubes following their own protocols. For TCRbeta analysis, collaborators shipped samples as frozen whole blood, isolated PBMCs, or DNA extracted from either of those sample types. The TCR originated in a man at least 80 years old with active or convalescent COVID-19. The sample consisted of peripheral blood.

In nucleotide form, the sequence is TGTGCCAGCAGTTACTCGCGGACCGCGGGAGGCTACACCTTC. This sequence encodes CASSYSRTAGGYTF. The chain is encoded by TRBV6-5 joined to TRBJ1-2, with no D gene named confidently. Looking up the germline V gene yields CDR1 MNHEY and CDR2 SVGAGI. Deletion took 0 bases off V and 8 bases off J, with a span of 13 bases between the germline ends. Including cysteine and phenylalanine, the CDR3 has 14 amino acids. The entry retains the CDR3 DNA only, 42 bases that are in frame from base 1.